This paragraph reports one T cell receptor (beta chain). Its antigen is unidentified. The source of the sample is a study of T cell repertoires in cytomegalovirus infection. On the study more broadly: Matching HLA type, along with CMV infection, was indicated by public TCR beta signatures.

Germline assignment: CDR1 SGHVS and CDR2 FNYEAQ. This CDR3 has 15 amino acids. V shed 1 base and J shed 5 bases, with 14 bases lying between them. TCRdb re-analysed the reads in MiXCR, keeping a single row per CDR3 protein. Seen here are roughly 720,000 distinct CDR3 sequences, roughly 35% observed once, and the top ten hold 2.8%. Study-wide results and caveats: Clonotype analysis showed dominance of the ex vivo response by HLA-C-restricted CMV-specific TCR beta clonotypes. Carriage of CMV together with the relevant HLA was identifiable through cumulative public TCR beta family frequency.

What was sequenced was PBMCs. The genes are TRBV7-6 and TRBJ2-5; no reliable D call. This sequence originates from a human donor in good health (CMV status not recorded). Some clones in this sample may be carry-over from other donors' samples. This chain's CDR3 is CASSLVPERLETQYF. In nucleotides, the CDR3 is TGTGCCAGCAGCTTAGTTCCAGAAAGGCTCGAGACCCAGTACTTC.